These 21 T cell receptor beta chains were all obtained from the same sample, sequenced in a study of T cell responses to AZD1222 COVID-19 vaccine (dated by TCRdb to the early 2020s). Library prep was done by the immunoSEQ multiplex PCR assay. TCRdb provides this immuneACCESS table in a form limited to in-frame rearrangements. Some clones are lacking; in checked studies, under half of them reflect an unresolved V gene, and why the rest are absent is not known. The sample table shows approximately 80,000 clones, and around 87% are seen once. The ten top clones hold 31% of the sample. According to the study, the label for this sample's time point signals: baseline before first vaccination. The source was peripheral blood, collected on day 0 of AZD1222 vaccination. The receptors derive from an adult in good health.

This chain uses TRBV30 with TRBJ2-3; 8 bases match TRBD1. The trim removed 5 bases at V and 2 bases at J, leaving 6 bases unmatched. The CDR3 has 14 residues. Germline CDR1 reads GTSNPN; CDR2 reads SVGIG (reference sequence). The CDR3 here is CAWGGTGHTDTQYF. CDR3 coding DNA: TGTGCCTGGGGAGGGACAGGTCACACAGATACGCAGTATTTT.

This clone turned up a few times. V gene TRBV4-1 combines with J gene TRBJ1-1; D unresolved. Trimming took off 4 bases at V and 3 bases at J, with 9 bases between the two ends. Germline CDR1 reads MGHRA; CDR2 reads YSYEKL. This CDR3 is 13 amino acids long. The CDR3 bases are TGCGCCAGCAGCCTCGGGAGATACACTGAAGCTTTCTTT. Its protein is CASSLGRYTEAFF.

The chain has TRBV6-4 and TRBJ2-3; weak D call: TRBD2 (5 bases). With 3 bases removed from V and 1 base from J, the gap between germline ends came to 14 bases. The CDR3 extends over 16 amino acids. The germline gives CDR1 MRHNA, CDR2 SNTAGT. In DNA form, the CDR3 reads TGTGCCAGCAGTGAGGTAGTGGATAGCGGCACAGATACGCAGTATTTT. This gives the protein CASSEVVDSGTDTQYF.

This clone came up once. The chain uses TRBV7-2 and TRBJ1-4; TRBD1 matches at 9 bases. The CDR3 runs to 15 residues. Germline V CDR1 and CDR2: SGHTA, FQGNSA. V gave up 4 bases and J gave up 7 bases; unmatched junction bases: 7. CDR3 residues: CASSSAGTGFEKLFF. In DNA, the CDR3 is TGTGCCAGCAGCTCTGCCGGGACAGGGTTTGAAAAACTGTTTTTT.

CDR3 loop: CASSFLPTSGGELFF. In DNA, the CDR3 is TGTGCCAGCAGCTTCCTGCCGACTAGCGGCGGGGAGCTGTTTTTT. The chain is built from TRBV5-4 and TRBJ2-2; TRBD2 agrees at 9 bases. The V gene end was trimmed by 2 bases and the J gene end by 7 bases; junction bases not matched to a gene: 6. Germline V lookup: CDR1 SGHNT, CDR2 YYREEE (reference sequence). This CDR3 is 15 amino acids long. Full variable domain (remainder filled in from reference TRBV5-4 and TRBJ2-2): ETGVTQSPTHLIKTRGQQVTLRCSSQSGHNTVSWYQQALGQGPQFIFQYYREEENGRGNFPPRFSGLQFPNYSSELNVNALELDDSALYLCASSFLPTSGGELFFGEGSRLTVL.

The V gene is TRBV30, the J gene TRBJ1-4; TRBD1 is a possible D gene (5 bases). Trimming cost V 2 bases and J 8 bases, with 15 bases left between them. This CDR3 contains 14 residues. Germline V gene sequence: CDR1 GTSNPN, CDR2 SVGIG (reference sequence). CDR3 residues: CAWSPPGREEKLFF. The CDR3 DNA reads as TGTGCCTGGAGTCCCCCCGGCAGGGAGGAAAAACTGTTTTTT. Full variable domain (missing parts from reference TRBV30 and TRBJ1-4): SQTIHQWPATLVQPVGSPLSLECTVEGTSNPNLYWYRQAAGRGLQLLFYSVGIGQISSEVPQNLSASRPQDRQFILSSKKLLLSDSGFYLCAWSPPGREEKLFFGSGTQLSVL.

V gene TRBV29-1 combines with J gene TRBJ2-1, with 8 bases fitting TRBD1. The CDR3 is made up of 17 amino acids. Germline V gives CDR1 SQVTM, CDR2 ANQGSEA. The J segment lost 0 bases and the V segment lost 4 bases, leaving 11 bases of the junction unmatched. The CDR3 DNA reads as TGCAGCGTTGGGGGACAGGATTTCCAAAGCTCCTACAATGAGCAGTTCTTC. Translation gives CSVGGQDFQSSYNEQFF.

In DNA form, the CDR3 reads TGCAGCTCCGGGGGGCGGGAGAATGCAGAGACCCAGTACTTC. It codes for CSSGGRENAETQYF. This chain connects TRBV29-1 to TRBJ2-5; D is perhaps TRBD2 (7 bases). The CDR3 loop spans 14 amino acids. Germline V CDR1 and CDR2: SQVTM, ANQGSEA. V was clipped by 8 bases and J by 4 bases, with 20 bases between them.

The rearrangement joins TRBV30 to TRBJ1-1, with a possible D match to TRBD1 (5 bases). The CDR3 has 14 residues. The germline gives CDR1 GTSNPN, CDR2 SVGIG (reference sequence). Trimming shortened V by 4 bases and J by 4 bases, and 16 bases separated the two germline ends. The CDR3: CAWKISGRSTEAFF. DNA of the CDR3: TGTGCCTGGAAAATATCAGGGCGGTCCACTGAAGCTTTCTTT.

This sequence joins TRBV18 and TRBJ2-7; 7 nucleotides agree with TRBD1. The ends lost 4 bases at V and 2 bases at J; junction bases unmatched: 5. The CDR3 spans 14 residues. The V gene's germline CDR1 is KGHSH and CDR2 LQKENI. The CDR3, as DNA: TGTGCCAGCTCACAGACAGGGACCCCCTACGAGCAGTACTTC. As protein: CASSQTGTPYEQYF.

The rearrangement joins TRBV6-5 to TRBJ2-1, with D possibly matching TRBD2 (6 bases). Trimming stripped 7 bases from V and 7 bases from J, with 14 bases between. The germline CDR1 and CDR2 sequences are MNHEY and SVGAGI. The CDR3 sequence is 13 residues long. The DNA of the CDR3 is TGTGCCAGCAACCGGCAGGGAGGTAATGAGCAGTTCTTC. This encodes CASNRQGGNEQFF.

The chain is built from TRBV6-1 and TRBJ1-2; no definite D call. The CDR3 contains 16 residues. Trimming took 1 base from V and 1 from J, leaving 13 bases between them. The germline CDR1 and CDR2 sequences are MNHNS and SASEGT. In DNA, the CDR3 is TGTGCCAGCAGTGAAGATGGGCGGTGGGGTAACTATGGCTACACCTTC. Translating gives CASSEDGRWGNYGYTF.

The J gene is TRBJ1-1, the V gene TRBV3-1 (or the pseudogene TRBV3-2); D possibly corresponds to TRBD1 (6 bases). CDR1 and CDR2 (germline): LGHDT, YNNKEL (reference sequence). CDR3 length equals 16 residues. V was cut by 1 base and J by 0 bases, with 12 bases left in between. The CDR3 loop reads CASSQALGGMNTEAFF. The CDR3 bases are TGTGCCAGCAGCCAAGCCCTAGGGGGAATGAACACTGAAGCTTTCTTT.

The CDR3 sequence: CASSGGTEAFF. CDR3 coding DNA: TGTGCCAGCAGCGGGGGCACTGAAGCTTTCTTT. The J gene is TRBJ1-1, the V gene TRBV7-3, with D perhaps matching TRBD1 (5 bases). Germline-derived CDR1 and CDR2 are SGHTA and FQGTGA. The length of the CDR3 is 11 residues. V was pared by 5 bases and J by 4 bases, with 5 bases between.

The genes are TRBV19 and TRBJ2-3; TRBD2 agrees at 7 bases. Trimming took 5 bases from V and 6 from J; bases not matched to a gene: 8. The CDR3 loop spans 14 amino acids. CDR1 LNHDA and CDR2 SQIVND come from the germline V gene (reference sequence). CDR3 protein: CASSSSGAWDTQYF. The DNA for the CDR3 is TGTGCCAGTAGTTCTAGCGGAGCCTGGGATACGCAGTATTTT.

The chain combines TRBV19 with TRBJ1-6, with unresolved D. Germline CDR1 reads LNHDA; CDR2 reads SQIVND (reference sequence). This CDR3 comprises 15 residues. Deletions cut 4 bases from V and 0 bases from J, with 7 bases between. The CDR3 DNA reads TGTGCCAGTAGTACGGGGAGCTCCTATAATTCACCCCTCCACTTT. Protein: CASSTGSSYNSPLHF. Variable domain in full (rest from reference TRBV19 and TRBJ1-6): DGGITQSPKYLFRKEGQNVTLSCEQNLNHDAMYWYRQDPGQGLRLIYYSQIVNDFQKGDIAEGYSVSREKKESFPLTVTSAQKNPTAFYLCASSTGSSYNSPLHFGNGTRLTVT.

This clone showed up just a few times. The chain joins TRBV6-5 to TRBJ2-1; 9 bases fit TRBD2. The CDR3 runs to 14 residues. The V gene's germline CDR1 is MNHEY and CDR2 SVGAGI. V shed 8 bases, J shed 8 bases, and the junction held 10 bases outside the gene matches. CDR3 nucleotides: TGTGCCAGCGCTAGCGGGATGGGTGGCGATGAGCAGTTCTTC. It codes for CASASGMGGDEQFF.

V is TRBV3-1 (or the pseudogene TRBV3-2) and J is TRBJ2-3; TRBD1 matches at 8 bases. Germline CDR1 and CDR2: LGHDT and YNNKEL (reference sequence). The CDR3 length is 14 residues. The V gene end was trimmed by 3 bases and the J gene end by 5 bases; junction bases not matched to a gene: 4. The CDR3: CASSHRGQEDTQYF. The CDR3 DNA is TGTGCCAGCAGCCACAGGGGGCAGGAAGATACGCAGTATTTT.

The chain combines TRBV7-2 with TRBJ1-2; no firm D call. Germline V gives CDR1 SGHTA, CDR2 FQGNSA. This CDR3 comprises 14 residues. V lost 1 base, J lost 2 bases, and 8 bases lay in between. The CDR3 region is CASSLEGGNYGYTF. CDR3 DNA: TGTGCCAGCAGCTTAGAGGGAGGGAACTATGGCTACACCTTC. The variable domain in full, with the rest retrieved from reference TRBV7-2 and TRBJ1-2, is GAGVSQSPSNKVTEKGKDVELRCDPISGHTALYWYRQSLGQGLEFLIYFQGNSAPDKSGLPSDRFSAERTGGSVSTLTIQRTQQEDSAVYLCASSLEGGNYGYTFGSGTRLTVV.

This chain joins TRBV5-6 and TRBJ1-2; D is possibly TRBD1 (6 bases). Between the trimmed V and J ends, which lost 1 base and 8 bases, there was a span of 24 bases. CDR3 length equals 17 residues. Germline V gene sequence: CDR1 SGHDT, CDR2 YYEEEE. CDR3 DNA sequence: TGTGCCAGCAGCTTGTTGGGGGCAGGGGATACGGGTGACGGCTACACCTTC. It is translated as CASSLLGAGDTGDGYTF.

The V and J genes are TRBV11-2 and TRBJ1-6, with D possibly being TRBD1 (5 bases). The CDR3 spans 14 residues. The V end was cut by 5 bases, the J end by 6 bases, with 11 bases between. CDR1 SGHAT and CDR2 FQNNGV come from the germline V gene. CDR3 loop: CASSRGIGNSPLHF. CDR3 in DNA: TGTGCCAGCAGCAGGGGCATTGGTAATTCACCCCTCCACTTT.